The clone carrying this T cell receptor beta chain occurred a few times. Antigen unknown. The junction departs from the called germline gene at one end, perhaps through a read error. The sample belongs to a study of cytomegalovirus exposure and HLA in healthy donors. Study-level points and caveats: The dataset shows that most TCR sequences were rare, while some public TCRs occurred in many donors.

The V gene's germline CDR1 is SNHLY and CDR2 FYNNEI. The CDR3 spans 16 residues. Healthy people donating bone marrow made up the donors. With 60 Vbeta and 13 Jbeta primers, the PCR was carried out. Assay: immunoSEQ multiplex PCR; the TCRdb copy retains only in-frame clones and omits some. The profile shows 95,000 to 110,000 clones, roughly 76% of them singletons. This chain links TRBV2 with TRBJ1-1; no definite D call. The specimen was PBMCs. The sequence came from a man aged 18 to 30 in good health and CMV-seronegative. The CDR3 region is CASSEEGVGMNTEAFF. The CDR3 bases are TGTGCCAGCAGCGAAGAGGGAGTTGGAATGAACACTGAAGCTTTCTTT.